This TCR beta chain was captured in a study of blood T cell repertoires in COVID-19. Study in general: The origin of the acute and convalescent COVID-19 samples was the United States, Italy and Spain. From T cells, B-cell-depleted T cells, or PBMCs came the material, which was cDNA or gDNA.

Authors' methods: Amplification of reference gene primers provided the estimated nucleated cell counts. TCRdb's copy holds only in-frame clones and misses some; the assay was immunoSEQ multiplex PCR. V and J calls and clone size come straight from that table; D and trimming were deduced from the DNA. The table includes 240,000 or so clones, about four fifths detected once. Trimming removed 4 bases at V and 2 bases at J, with 19 bases between. The CDR3 sequence is 17 residues long. The germline V gene encodes CDR1 LGHDT and CDR2 YNNKEL (reference sequence). The sequencing sample was made of peripheral blood. The rearrangement links TRBV3-1 (or the pseudogene TRBV3-2) to TRBJ2-3, with a tentative D call TRBD2 (5 bases). The origin of this receptor is a woman older than 75 with acute or convalescent COVID-19. The CDR3: CASSPSSRARLTDTQYF. DNA for the CDR3: TGTGCCAGCAGCCCCTCCTCGAGGGCCCGACTCACAGATACGCAGTATTTT.